This T cell receptor beta chain stems from a study of control samples from healthy donors and cancer patients. In this sample, this clone turned up once. Produced via immunoSEQ multiplex PCR; TCRdb's table is partial and in-frame only. The data hold around 120,000 clones, with about 93% observed a single time. CDR1 is MDHEN, CDR2 SYDVKM, per germline. V gave up 3 bases and J gave up 4 bases, with 9 bases separating them. This CDR3 region has 13 residues. This chain joins TRBV28 and TRBJ1-1, with D unresolved. Material for sequencing was blood. This TCR was recovered from a man aged 25 to 40 in good health. CDR3 sequence reads: CASSFGGRTEAFF. In DNA, the CDR3 is TGTGCCAGCAGTTTCGGTGGGCGCACTGAAGCTTTCTTT.